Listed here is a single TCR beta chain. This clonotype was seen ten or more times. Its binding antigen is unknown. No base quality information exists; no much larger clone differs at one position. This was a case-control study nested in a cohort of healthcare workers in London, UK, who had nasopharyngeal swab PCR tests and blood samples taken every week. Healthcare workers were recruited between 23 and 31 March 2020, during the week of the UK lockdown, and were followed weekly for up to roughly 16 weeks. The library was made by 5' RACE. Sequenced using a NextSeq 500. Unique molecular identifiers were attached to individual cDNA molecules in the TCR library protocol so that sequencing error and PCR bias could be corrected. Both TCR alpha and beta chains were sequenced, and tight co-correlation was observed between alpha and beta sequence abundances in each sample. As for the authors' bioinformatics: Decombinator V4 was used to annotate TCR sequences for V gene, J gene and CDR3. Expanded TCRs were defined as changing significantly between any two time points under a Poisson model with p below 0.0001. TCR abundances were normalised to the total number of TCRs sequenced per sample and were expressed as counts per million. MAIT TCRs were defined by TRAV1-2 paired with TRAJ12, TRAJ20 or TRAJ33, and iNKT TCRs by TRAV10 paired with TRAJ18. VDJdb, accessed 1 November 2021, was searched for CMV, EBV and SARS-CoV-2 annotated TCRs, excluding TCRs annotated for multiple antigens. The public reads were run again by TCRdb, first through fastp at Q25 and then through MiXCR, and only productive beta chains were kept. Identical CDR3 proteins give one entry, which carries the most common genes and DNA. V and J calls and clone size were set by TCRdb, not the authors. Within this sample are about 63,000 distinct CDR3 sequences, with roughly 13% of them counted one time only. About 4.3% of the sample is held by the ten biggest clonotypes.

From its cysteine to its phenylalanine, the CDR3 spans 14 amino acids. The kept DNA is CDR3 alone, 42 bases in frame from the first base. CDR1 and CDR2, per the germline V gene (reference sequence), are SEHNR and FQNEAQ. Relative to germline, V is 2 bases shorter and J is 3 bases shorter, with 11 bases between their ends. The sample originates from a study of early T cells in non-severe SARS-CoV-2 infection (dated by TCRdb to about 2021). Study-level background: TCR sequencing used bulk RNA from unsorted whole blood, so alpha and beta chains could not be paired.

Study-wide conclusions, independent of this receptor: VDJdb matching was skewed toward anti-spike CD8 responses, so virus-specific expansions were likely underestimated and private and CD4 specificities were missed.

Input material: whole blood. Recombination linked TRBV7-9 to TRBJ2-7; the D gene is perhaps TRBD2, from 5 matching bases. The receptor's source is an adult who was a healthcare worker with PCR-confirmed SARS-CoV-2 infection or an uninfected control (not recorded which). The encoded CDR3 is CASSLQSGNYEQYF. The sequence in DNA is TGTGCCAGCAGCTTACAGTCGGGGAACTACGAGCAGTACTTC.